The rows below give T cell receptor beta chains drawn from one sample of a study of siplizumab effects on memory and regulatory T cells. The assay was immunoSEQ multiplex PCR, and TCRdb's table has in-frame clones only and misses some. The sample lists about 100,000 clones, roughly 92% seen once, with roughly 0.6% in the top ten. Specimen: Tregs sorted from blood. These receptor sequences come from a human donor in good health. CDR3s include the opening cysteine and the closing phenylalanine or tryptophan. D genes are given only for firm matches. Clone size is stated in some rows and not others, as once, few, many or a class when expanded.

d_gene	abundance	v_gene	j_gene	len	CDR3nt	CDR3aa
.	.	TRBV7-9	TRBJ2-5	13	TGTGCCAGCAGCTTTTCCCGGCCGGGGACCCAGTACTTC	CASSFSRPGTQYF
.	.	TRBV5-1	TRBJ2-1	12	TGCGCCAGCATGAGAGATAGGAATGAGCAGTTCTTC	CASMRDRNEQFF
TRBD2	.	TRBV6-5	TRBJ2-3	16	TGTGCCAGCAGTTATCGGGCGGGAGGTTGGACAGATACGCAGTATTTT	CASSYRAGGWTDTQYF
TRBD2	once	TRBV28	TRBJ2-3	15	TGTGCCGCTGCCCGCCGCGGGAGGGCCACAGATACGCAGTATTTT	CAAARRGRATDTQYF
.	.	TRBV5-4	TRBJ1-1	13	TGTGCCAGCAGAAACGCCCACAGGGCTGAAGCTTTCTTT	CASRNAHRAEAFF
TRBD2	.	TRBV7-9	TRBJ2-7	14	TGTGCCAGCAGCTTAATCGGCGGGGGCTACGAGCAGTACTTC	CASSLIGGGYEQYF
.	once	TRBV5-1	TRBJ2-5	17	TGCGCCAGCAGATTGGCACTAGGGCAAATACGAGGCGAGACCCAGTACTTC	CASRLALGQIRGETQYF
.	.	TRBV6-1	TRBJ1-3	13	TGTGCCAGCAGGGTATCCTCTGGAAACACCATATATTTT	CASRVSSGNTIYF
.	.	TRBV6-4	TRBJ2-2	14	TGTGCCAGCAGCGAGACGGCCTACACCGGGGAGCTGTTTTTT	CASSETAYTGELFF
TRBD1	once	TRBV28	TRBJ1-1	15	TGTGCCAGCAGTTTAAGGGGGACAGTGAGCACTGAAGCTTTCTTT	CASSLRGTVSTEAFF
TRBD2	.	TRBV10-2	TRBJ2-3	16	TGCGCCACCACGCCTGGACTAGCGGGAGATACAGATACGCAGTATTTT	CATTPGLAGDTDTQYF